This entry is about one TCR beta chain. This entry comes from a study of blood T cell repertoires in COVID-19. Study information: Specimens from acute and convalescent COVID-19 originated in the United States, Italy and Spain.

The germline gives CDR1 SGHRS, CDR2 YFSETQ. J was trimmed by 0 bases and V by 2 bases; bases with no gene match: 8. This CDR3 contains 17 residues. Original analysis: Estimated nucleated cell counts came from reference gene primer amplification. This table comes from immunoSEQ multiplex PCR, and its TCRdb copy is limited to in-frame clones, with some not included. V, J and clone size are taken as reported in that table, and D and trimming were inferred from the DNA itself. The sample yields some 220,000 clones, 83% seen once. V usage is TRBV5-1 and J usage is TRBJ2-4; 7 positions agree with TRBD1. Sequencing was carried out using peripheral blood. The clonotype was recovered from a human donor in a cohort sampled during active COVID-19. This CDR3 reads CASSFTTGQLAKNIQYF. The CDR3 DNA reads TGCGCCAGCAGCTTCACGACAGGGCAACTAGCCAAAAACATTCAGTACTTC.